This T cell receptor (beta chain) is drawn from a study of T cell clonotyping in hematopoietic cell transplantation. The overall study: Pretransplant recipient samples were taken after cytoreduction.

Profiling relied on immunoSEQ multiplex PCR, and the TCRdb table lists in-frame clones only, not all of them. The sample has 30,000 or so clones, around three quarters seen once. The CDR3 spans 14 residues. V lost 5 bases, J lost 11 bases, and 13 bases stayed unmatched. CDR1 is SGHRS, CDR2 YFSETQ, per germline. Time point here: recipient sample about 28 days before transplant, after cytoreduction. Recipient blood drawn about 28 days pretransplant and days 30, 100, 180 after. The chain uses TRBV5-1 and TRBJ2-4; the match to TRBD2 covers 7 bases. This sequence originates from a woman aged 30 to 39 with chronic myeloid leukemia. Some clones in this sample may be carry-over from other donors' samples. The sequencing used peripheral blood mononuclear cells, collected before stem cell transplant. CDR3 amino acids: CASRGSGRGVLQYF. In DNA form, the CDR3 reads TGCGCCAGCAGGGGTAGCGGGCGAGGGGTTCTTCAGTACTTC.